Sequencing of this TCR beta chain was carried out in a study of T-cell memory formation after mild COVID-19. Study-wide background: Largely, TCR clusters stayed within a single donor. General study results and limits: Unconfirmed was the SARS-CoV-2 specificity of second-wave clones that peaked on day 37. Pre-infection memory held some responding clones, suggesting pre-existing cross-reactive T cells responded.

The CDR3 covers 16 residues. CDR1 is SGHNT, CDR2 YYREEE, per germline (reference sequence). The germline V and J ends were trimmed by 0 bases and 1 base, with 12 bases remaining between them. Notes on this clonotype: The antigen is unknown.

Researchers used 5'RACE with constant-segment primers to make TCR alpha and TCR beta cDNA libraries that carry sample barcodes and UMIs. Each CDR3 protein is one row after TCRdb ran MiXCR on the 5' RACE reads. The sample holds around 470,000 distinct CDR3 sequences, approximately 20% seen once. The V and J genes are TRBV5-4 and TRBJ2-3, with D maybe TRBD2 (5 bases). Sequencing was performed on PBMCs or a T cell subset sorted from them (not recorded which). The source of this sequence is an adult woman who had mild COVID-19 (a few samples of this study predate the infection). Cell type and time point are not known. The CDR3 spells CASSLGRAGGTDTQYF. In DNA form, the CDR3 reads TGTGCCAGCAGCTTGGGAAGAGCCGGGGGCACAGATACGCAGTATTTT.